This T cell receptor beta chain originates from a study of response to subunit inactivated influenza vaccine (dated by TCRdb to between 2018 and 2020). About the investigation overall: To follow how T cells responded to a trivalent subunit inactivated influenza vaccine, the researchers relied on deep quantitative profiling of the T cell receptor repertoire. Broad study findings and their caveats: It was suggested by the authors that each seasonal influenza vaccination may recruit only a limited number of new T cells.

Germline trimming: 0 bases from V, 0 bases from J; junction bases outside gene matches: 2. Including cysteine and phenylalanine, the CDR3 has 17 amino acids. The only DNA kept is the CDR3, 51 bases in frame from the first base. The germline V gene supplies CDR1 LGHNA and CDR2 YSLEER. As to this clonotype: Its antigen has not been determined. No much larger clonotype is one base removed from it; base qualities were not supplied.

Library prep was done by RT-PCR. Sequencing took place on an Illumina HiSeq 2500. TCRdb passed the public sequencing reads through fastp at Q25 and MiXCR, retaining productive beta sequences. Rows are combined by CDR3 protein, so each entry shows the most common genes and DNA. The sample has about half a million distinct CDR3 sequences on record, roughly 8.2% of them singletons. Approximately 12% of the sample rests with the top ten. The receptor was isolated from a man aged 50 to 69 who received an inactivated influenza vaccine. Donor details come from another sample of the same person, matched by shared clones. The chain is assembled from TRBV4-3 and TRBJ2-1, with 10 bases matching TRBD2. The sample here was PBMCs from blood, taken around 25 months after vaccination. The sequenced DNA is TGCGCCAGCAGCCAAGAACCTAGCGGGAGCTCCTACAATGAGCAGTTCTTC. Its protein reads: CASSQEPSGSSYNEQFF.